The 23 T cell receptor beta chains reported below all come from one sample, sequenced in a study of technical replicates of blood from several donors. Some clones are missing from TCRdb's copy, which holds only in-frame ones; the method was immunoSEQ multiplex PCR. The sample lists tens of thousands of clones; roughly 90% were seen once. Material for sequencing was T cells isolated from PBMCs. These receptors all come from a human donor in good health.

This chain connects TRBV19 to TRBJ1-4, with TRBD1 matching over 7 bases. The length of the CDR3 is 13 residues. J was trimmed by 6 bases and V by 6 bases; bases with no gene match: 4. Per germline, CDR1 LNHDA and CDR2 SQIVND (reference sequence). The CDR3 region is CASRIDRDEKLFF. CDR3 DNA: TGTGCCAGTAGAATTGACAGGGATGAAAAACTGTTTTTT.

As regards this clone: The same CDR3 can be traced to other DNA sequences in this sample. The chain is built from TRBV27 and TRBJ2-7; tentative D call: TRBD1 (6 bases). The length of the CDR3 is 13 residues. Germline lookup yields CDR1 MNHEY and CDR2 SMNVEV (reference sequence). V lost 5 bases to trimming and J lost 3 bases, with 11 bases between them. CDR3 loop: CASSGGTGYEQYF. The CDR3 bases are TGTGCCAGCAGTGGGGGCACAGGCTACGAGCAGTACTTC.

The chain combines TRBV9 with TRBJ2-5; 10 bases are a match to TRBD2. J lost 5 bases, V lost 3 bases, and 7 bases had no gene match. Germline assignment: CDR1 SGDLS and CDR2 YYNGEE. There are 15 residues in the CDR3. CDR3 amino acids: CASSGASGSGETQYF. DNA for the CDR3: TGTGCCAGCAGCGGGGCTAGCGGGAGTGGGGAGACCCAGTACTTC.

The chain couples TRBV18 to TRBJ1-4; no clear D. Trimming stripped 2 bases from V and 1 base from J, with 11 bases between. The V gene's germline CDR1 is KGHSH and CDR2 LQKENI. The CDR3 has 16 residues. The CDR3: CASSPVRGGTNEKLFF. In nucleotides, the CDR3 is TGTGCCAGCTCACCAGTCCGGGGAGGAACTAATGAAAAACTGTTTTTT. Combining the CDR3 with reference TRBV18 and TRBJ1-4 gives the whole variable domain NAGVMQNPRHLVRRRGQEARLRCSPMKGHSHVYWYRQLPEEGLKFMVYLQKENIIDESGMPKERFSAEFPKEGPSILRIQQVVRGDSAAYFCASSPVRGGTNEKLFFGSGTQLSVL.

V gene TRBV30 combines with J gene TRBJ2-2; TRBD1 agrees at 7 bases. CDR1 and CDR2 (germline): GTSNPN, SVGIG (reference sequence). Trimming removed 4 bases from V and 4 bases from J; junction bases left unmatched: 6. This CDR3 spans 14 amino acids. The CDR3 reads CAWNPGQLTGELFF. The CDR3, as DNA: TGTGCCTGGAATCCGGGACAGCTCACCGGGGAGCTGTTTTTT. The full variable domain, its missing parts supplied by reference TRBV30 and TRBJ2-2, is SQTIHQWPATLVQPVGSPLSLECTVEGTSNPNLYWYRQAAGRGLQLLFYSVGIGQISSEVPQNLSASRPQDRQFILSSKKLLLSDSGFYLCAWNPGQLTGELFFGEGSRLTVL.

The chain combines TRBV27 with TRBJ1-2, with TRBD1 matching 9 bases. Germline CDR1 is MNHEY and CDR2 is SMNVEV (reference sequence). J was trimmed by 7 bases and V by 7 bases; bases with no gene match: 13. The CDR3 is 15 residues long. The CDR3 spells CASKEGGTGYVGYTF. The CDR3 DNA reads as TGTGCCAGCAAGGAAGGAGGGACAGGGTATGTTGGCTACACCTTC.

This clone was observed a single time. The V gene is TRBV27, the J gene TRBJ2-7, with 8 nucleotides matching TRBD1. CDR3 length equals 14 residues. Unmatched junction bases numbered 3, after V lost 3 bases and J lost 2 bases. The germline CDR1 and CDR2 sequences are MNHEY and SMNVEV (reference sequence). The CDR3 nucleotides read TGTGCCAGCAGTTTCGGACAGGGCCCCTACGAGCAGTACTTC. Translated: CASSFGQGPYEQYF.

The chain links TRBV9 to TRBJ2-7; unclear D gene. CDR3 length equals 13 residues. V was trimmed by 4 bases and J by 2 bases, leaving 10 bases between them. Germline V gene data show CDR1 as SGDLS and CDR2 as YYNGEE. The CDR3 nucleotides are TGTGCCAGCAGCCCCTCCTCCCCCTACGAGCAGTACTTC. It encodes CASSPSSPYEQYF.

This clone has just one count. The chain combines TRBV14 with TRBJ2-7; 11 bases line up with TRBD1. The CDR3 consists of 14 residues. The germline V gene has CDR1 SGHDN and CDR2 FVKESK. The J segment lost 3 bases and the V segment lost 3 bases, leaving 1 base of the junction unmatched. The CDR3 here is CASSHGTGGYEQYF. The CDR3 coding sequence is TGTGCCAGCAGCCACGGGACAGGGGGCTACGAGCAGTACTTC.

This chain connects TRBV6-1 to TRBJ1-1; D gene ambiguous. Trimming removed 1 base at V and 7 bases at J, with 13 bases between. Looked up from germline, CDR1 is MNHNS and CDR2 is SASEGT. CDR3 length: 14 amino acids. In DNA form, the CDR3 reads TGTGCCAGCAGTGAAGGCATCAGAACAATTGAAGCTTTCTTT. Its protein product is CASSEGIRTIEAFF.

This sequence joins TRBV6-1 and TRBJ1-6; 7 nucleotides agree with TRBD1. The V gene's germline CDR1 is MNHNS and CDR2 SASEGT. CDR3 size: 14 residues. Unmatched junction bases numbered 4, after V lost 1 base and J lost 10 bases. CDR3 DNA: TGTGCCAGCAGTGAAGAACAGGGGAACTCACCCCTCCACTTT. It translates to CASSEEQGNSPLHF.

The chain uses TRBV2 and TRBJ1-2; possibly TRBD1 for D (5 bases). CDR3 length: 14 residues. In germline, CDR1 is SNHLY, CDR2 FYNNEI. Trimming removed 7 bases at V and 4 bases at J, with 16 bases between. The CDR3 here is CASTSPRAIYGYTF. The CDR3 DNA follows: TGTGCCAGCACTTCGCCCAGGGCCATCTATGGCTACACCTTC.

The V and J genes are TRBV19 and TRBJ1-4; weak D call: TRBD1 (5 bases). The CDR3 consists of 16 residues. Germline V CDR1 and CDR2: LNHDA, SQIVND (reference sequence). V was cut by 4 bases and J by 1 base, with 13 bases left in between. The CDR3 spells CASSKARGLTNEKLFF. Written as DNA, the CDR3 is TGTGCCAGTAGTAAGGCCCGGGGGTTAACTAATGAAAAACTGTTTTTT.

Turning to this clone: One end of the junction fails to match germline, which may point to a read error. The rearrangement links TRBV28 to TRBJ2-7, with TRBD2 matching over 8 bases. CDR3 length: 13 amino acids. Germline loops: CDR1 MDHEN, CDR2 SYDVKM. CDR3 loop: CASRPTTGGLANF. The CDR3 DNA is TGTGCCAGCAGACCAACTACGGGGGGGTTGGCGAACTTC.

The chain is built from TRBV28 and TRBJ2-1; 9 bases map to TRBD2. The CDR3 loop spans 19 amino acids. With 4 bases clipped from V and 8 bases from J, the junction kept 21 bases outside the gene matches. CDR1 MDHEN and CDR2 SYDVKM come from the germline V gene. The CDR3 region is CASSSFLAGAQSMMDEQFF. CDR3 bases: TGTGCCAGCAGTTCCTTTTTAGCGGGAGCTCAATCGATGATGGATGAGCAGTTCTTC. Variable domain in full (rest from reference TRBV28 and TRBJ2-1): DVKVTQSSRYLVKRTGEKVFLECVQDMDHENMFWYRQDPGLGLRLIYFSYDVKMKEKGDIPEGYSVSREKKERFSLILESASTNQTSMYLCASSSFLAGAQSMMDEQFFGPGTRLTVL.

This chain uses TRBV5-5 with TRBJ2-5; the D gene is possibly TRBD1 (5 bases). CDR1 is SGHKS and CDR2 is YYEKEE in the germline V gene (reference sequence). This CDR3 has 15 residues. V lost 3 bases and J lost 0, with 12 bases in between. DNA of the CDR3: TGTGCCAGCAGCTCCAGGGCAACGTACCAAGAGACCCAGTACTTC. The encoded protein is CASSSRATYQETQYF.

V is TRBV6-1 and J is TRBJ2-3, with D unresolved. The CDR3 spans 17 residues. CDR1 is MNHNS and CDR2 is SASEGT in the germline V gene. Trimming pared 0 bases from V and 3 bases from J, leaving 16 bases between. CDR3 loop: CASSEAPAGRETDTQYF. The CDR3 nucleotides are TGTGCCAGCAGTGAAGCGCCCGCTGGTAGAGAAACAGATACGCAGTATTTT.

This sequence joins TRBV6-5 and TRBJ2-1, with 10 bases identical to TRBD1. Trimming cost V 10 bases and J 5 bases; bases outside gene matches: 5. Germline-derived CDR1 and CDR2 are MNHEY and SVGAGI. This CDR3 has 13 residues. CDR3 protein: CATGQGENNEQFF. The CDR3 DNA sequence: TGTGCCACCGGACAGGGGGAAAACAATGAGCAGTTCTTC.

V is TRBV27 and J is TRBJ2-1, with D unresolved. V was trimmed by 7 bases and J by 9 bases, leaving 10 bases between them. Germline V gene sequence: CDR1 MNHEY, CDR2 SMNVEV (reference sequence). The CDR3 is 11 amino acids. CDR3 DNA sequence: TGTGCCAGCACGAGCACCGGTGAGCAGTTCTTC. It translates to CASTSTGEQFF.

This rearrangement joins TRBV2 to TRBJ2-2; TRBD2 aligns across 9 bases. J was trimmed by 4 bases and V by 4 bases; bases with no gene match: 10. The CDR3 is made up of 17 amino acids. Germline V gene sequence: CDR1 SNHLY, CDR2 FYNNEI. CDR3 DNA sequence: TGTGCCAGCAGTGTAAAGGCTAGCGGGATTGGCACCGGGGAGCTGTTTTTT. As protein: CASSVKASGIGTGELFF.

The chain employs TRBV25-1 and TRBJ1-1; D gene uncertain. In germline, CDR1 is MGHDK, CDR2 SYGVNS. Trimming left V 2 bases short and J 2 bases short, with 6 bases between. The CDR3 length is 13 residues. CDR3 nucleotide sequence: TGTGCCAGCAGTGAACCAGGAAACACTGAAGCTTTCTTT. Translation: CASSEPGNTEAFF. Full variable domain (remainder filled in from reference TRBV25-1 and TRBJ1-1): EADIYQTPRYLVIGTGKKITLECSQTMGHDKMYWYQQDPGMELHLIHYSYGVNSTEKGDLSSESTVSRIRTEHFPLTLESARPSHTSQYLCASSEPGNTEAFFGQGTRLTVV.

The chain links TRBV7-2 to TRBJ1-2, with 11 bases matching TRBD1. The germline V gene has CDR1 SGHTA and CDR2 FQGNSA. The CDR3 length is 15 residues. V lost 6 bases to trimming and J lost 5 bases; unmatched junction nucleotides: 8. The DNA of the CDR3 is TGTGCCAGCAGTACATGGGGGACAGGGGGTTATGGCTACACCTTC. Protein sequence: CASSTWGTGGYGYTF.

This clone came up once. This chain connects TRBV2 to TRBJ1-1; 12 bases are shared with TRBD1. CDR1 and CDR2 (germline): SNHLY, FYNNEI. CDR3 length equals 16 residues. The junction had 6 bases not matched to a gene; V was cut back by 2 bases and J by 5 bases. The CDR3 here is CASSESGTGGWTEAFF. DNA of the CDR3: TGTGCCAGCAGTGAAAGTGGGACAGGGGGCTGGACTGAAGCTTTCTTT.